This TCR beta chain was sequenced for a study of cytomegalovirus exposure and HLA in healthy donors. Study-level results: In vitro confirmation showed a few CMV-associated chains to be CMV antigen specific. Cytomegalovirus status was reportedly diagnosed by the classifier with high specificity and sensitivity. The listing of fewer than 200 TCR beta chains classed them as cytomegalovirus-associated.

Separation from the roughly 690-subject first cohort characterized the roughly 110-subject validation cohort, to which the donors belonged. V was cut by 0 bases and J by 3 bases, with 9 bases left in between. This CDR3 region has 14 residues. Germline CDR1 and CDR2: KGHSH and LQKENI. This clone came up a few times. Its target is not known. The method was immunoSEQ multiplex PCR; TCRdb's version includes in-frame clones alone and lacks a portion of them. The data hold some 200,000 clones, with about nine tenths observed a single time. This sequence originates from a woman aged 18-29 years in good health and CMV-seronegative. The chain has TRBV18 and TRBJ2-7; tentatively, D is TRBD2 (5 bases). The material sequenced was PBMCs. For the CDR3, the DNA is TGTGCCAGCTCACCACCCGACGGGGTCTACGAGCAGTACTTC. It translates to CASSPPDGVYEQYF.